A single sample gave rise to the 27 T cell receptor beta chains below, sequenced in a study of metastatic and nonmetastatic thyroid tumors. TCRdb re-clonotyped the PCR reads via MiXCR. Of tens of thousands of clones in the sample, under 20% are singletons; the top ten hold about 20%. Thyroid surgery took place with no prior treatment in any patient. Sequences were obtained from blood. All receptors come from a female donor with papillary thyroid cancer or a benign thyroid nodule (not recorded which). Some clones in this sample may be carry-over from other donors' samples.

This clone occurred a few times. A much bigger clone sits one base away, suggesting this may be a read error. Other nucleotide sequences in the sample specify the same CDR3. The chain couples TRBV7-2 to TRBJ2-1, with TRBD2 as a possible D gene (5 bases). Germline V gives CDR1 SGHTA, CDR2 FQGNSA. This CDR3 contains 14 residues. Trimming took off 7 bases at V and 6 bases at J, with 16 bases between the two ends. The CDR3 bases are TGTGCCAGCACCCTCTCTGGAGGATCCAATGAGCAGTTCTTC. Its protein is CASTLSGGSNEQFF. The full variable domain, completed using reference TRBV7-2 and TRBJ2-1, is GAGVSQSPSNKVTEKGKDVELRCDPISGHTALYWYRQSLGQGLEFLIYFQGNSAPDKSGLPSDRFSAERTGGSVSTLTIQRTQQEDSAVYLCASTLSGGSNEQFFGPGTRLTVL.

This clone was counted many times. The V and J genes are TRBV6-1 and TRBJ2-1; the D gene is possibly TRBD2 (5 bases). The CDR3 covers 13 residues. Trimming removed 8 bases at V and 5 bases at J, with 13 bases between. In germline, CDR1 is MNHNS, CDR2 SASEGT. CDR3 bases: TGTGCCAGCGAGAACGGGGAAAACAATGAGCAGTTCTTC. This codes for CASENGENNEQFF.

This clone was detected ten times or more. The gene calls are TRBV18 and TRBJ1-6, with no clear D. The germline V gene encodes CDR1 KGHSH and CDR2 LQKENI. The CDR3 is 15 amino acids. V gave up 3 bases and J gave up 1 base, with 7 bases separating them. This chain's CDR3 is CASSPDSSYNSPLHF. The CDR3 bases are TGTGCCAGCTCACCGGATAGTTCCTATAATTCACCCCTCCACTTT.

This clone has at least ten counts. The chain joins TRBV12-3 or TRBV12-4 to TRBJ2-2, with 9 bases lining up with TRBD1. This CDR3 is 15 amino acids long. The V gene end was trimmed by 3 bases and the J gene end by 4 bases; junction bases not matched to a gene: 3. In nucleotides, the CDR3 is TGTGCCAGCAGTTTCGGGACAGGGTCCACCGGGGAGCTGTTTTTT. Amino acids: CASSFGTGSTGELFF.

This clone turned up a few times. V and J are TRBV6-1 and TRBJ2-5; 7 bases line up with TRBD1. From germline, CDR1 is MNHNS and CDR2 SASEGT. Germline trimming cut 5 bases from V and 2 bases from J; bases unmatched to any gene: 8. The CDR3 is made up of 15 amino acids. Written as DNA, the CDR3 is TGTGCCAGCAGTTCCCACCGGGACAGACAAGAGACCCAGTACTTC. This codes for CASSSHRDRQETQYF.

This clone was found many times. This chain uses TRBV19 with TRBJ2-7; no definite D call. Germline assignment: CDR1 LNHDA and CDR2 SQIVND (reference sequence). Trimming stripped 6 bases from V and 4 bases from J, with 13 bases between. CDR3 length equals 13 residues. CDR3 bases: TGTGCCAGTAGCCGAATCCCCCCTTACGAGCAGTACTTC. Translated, it gives CASSRIPPYEQYF.

As to this clone: This may come from a read error, since a much larger clone is one base off. V and J are TRBV27 and TRBJ2-7; D perhaps matches TRBD1 (6 bases). The V gene's germline CDR1 is MNHEY and CDR2 SMNVEV (reference sequence). The V end was cut by 5 bases, the J end by 5 bases, with 22 bases between. This CDR3 comprises 16 residues. The CDR3 DNA is TGTGCCAGCAGTCCGATTGCAGGGGACACTAGGAACGAGCAGTACTTC. Protein: CASSPIAGDTRNEQYF.

This clone was observed many times. The chain combines TRBV12-3 or TRBV12-4 with TRBJ1-1, with 7 bases identical to TRBD1. Trimming took 5 bases from V and 1 from J; bases not matched to a gene: 10. The CDR3 consists of 16 residues. CDR3 protein: CASSLRQGGGNTEAFF. The CDR3 coding sequence is TGTGCCAGCAGTCTAAGACAGGGAGGGGGGAACACTGAAGCTTTCTTT.

By share, this clone ranks as medium-sized. This chain connects TRBV6-5 to TRBJ1-2, with D perhaps TRBD1 (5 bases). V lost 2 bases and J 8 bases, leaving 12 bases between the germline ends. This CDR3 has 13 residues. Germline lookup yields CDR1 MNHEY and CDR2 SVGAGI. CDR3: CASSYREGRGYTF. In DNA, the CDR3 is TGTGCCAGCAGTTACAGGGAGGGGCGAGGCTACACCTTC.

As regards this clone: Possible read error: a much larger clone is one base away. The rearrangement joins TRBV6-1 to TRBJ1-5; possible D gene TRBD1, 6 bases. The CDR3 runs 14 residues. CDR1 is MNHNS, CDR2 SASEGT, per germline. Trimming took off 10 bases at V and 4 bases at J, with 17 bases between the two ends. CDR3 nucleotide sequence: TGTGCCACCTCTGCCGGACAGACAAATCAGCCCCAGCATTTT. Its protein product is CATSAGQTNQPQHF.

This clone was counted at least ten times. This rearrangement joins TRBV27 to TRBJ1-2, with D perhaps TRBD1 (6 bases). V lost 6 bases and J lost 2, with 16 bases in between. This CDR3 has 15 residues. Germline loops: CDR1 MNHEY, CDR2 SMNVEV (reference sequence). CDR3 loop: CASSRMGGANYGYTF. CDR3 in DNA: TGTGCCAGCAGCCGTATGGGGGGCGCCAACTATGGCTACACCTTC.

There are a few counts of this clone. The chain joins TRBV6-5 to TRBJ2-7; D uncertain. From germline, CDR1 is MNHEY and CDR2 SVGAGI. V dropped 2 bases and J dropped 2 bases, with 16 bases sitting between them. The CDR3 contains 16 residues. The chain's CDR3 is CASSYPLLGGTYEQYF. In nucleotides, the CDR3 is TGTGCCAGCAGTTACCCCCTGCTAGGCGGTACCTACGAGCAGTACTTC.

This clone was found many times. The chain couples TRBV2 to TRBJ2-3, with 10 bases lining up with TRBD1. This CDR3 is 14 amino acids long. J gave up 8 bases and V 5 bases, and 7 bases lay outside the gene matches. Germline V CDR1 and CDR2: SNHLY, FYNNEI. The CDR3 region is CASSRQGAHITQYF. For the CDR3, the DNA is TGTGCCAGCAGTCGACAGGGGGCGCACATTACGCAGTATTTT.

The V call is TRBV5-1, the J call TRBJ1-2, with D possibly TRBD1 on 5 matching bases. Trimming pared 4 bases from V and 3 bases from J, leaving 7 bases between. The CDR3 loop spans 12 amino acids. The germline V gene encodes CDR1 SGHRS and CDR2 YFSETQ. The CDR3 region is CASSPGYYGYTF. Written as DNA, the CDR3 is TGCGCCAGCAGCCCAGGGTACTATGGCTACACCTTC.

The V and J genes are TRBV11-2 and TRBJ2-3; D is ambiguous. Per the germline V gene, CDR1 is SGHAT and CDR2 is FQNNGV. V lost 2 bases and J 1 base, leaving 10 bases between the germline ends. The CDR3 contains 15 residues. CDR3 in DNA: TGTGCCAGCAGCTTAATGCCAGGCGGCACAGATACGCAGTATTTT. Its protein is CASSLMPGGTDTQYF.

This clone was recorded at least ten times. The rearrangement joins TRBV3-1 to TRBJ2-1; D ambiguous. CDR3 length: 13 amino acids. Germline CDR1 LGHDT, CDR2 YNNKEL (reference sequence). V lost 11 bases and J 0 bases, leaving 11 bases between the germline ends. The CDR3 loop reads CACRTSSYNEQFF. DNA of the CDR3: TGTGCCTGCCGGACCAGCTCCTACAATGAGCAGTTCTTC.

In its sample, this clone was seen many times. The chain uses TRBV12-3 or TRBV12-4 and TRBJ1-1; D is unclear. This CDR3 has 13 amino acids. V was cut by 3 bases and J by 1 base, with 6 bases left in between. The CDR3: CASSLLENTEAFF. CDR3 bases: TGTGCCAGCAGTTTGTTGGAGAACACTGAAGCTTTCTTT.

This clone was observed at least ten times. In DNA form, the CDR3 reads TGTGCCAGCAGCGCCTCGGGAAGCTCCTACAATGAGCAGTTCTTC. Amino acids: CASSASGSSYNEQFF. The chain combines TRBV7-9 with TRBJ2-1; a possible D gene is TRBD2 (5 bases). This CDR3 has 15 amino acids. Germline V gene sequence: CDR1 SEHNR, CDR2 FQNEAQ (reference sequence). Trimming removed 5 bases at V and 0 bases at J, with 11 bases between.

This clone was observed at least ten times. The chain uses TRBV6-1 and TRBJ2-2; the match to TRBD1 covers 8 bases. After removal of 10 bases from V and 4 bases from J, the junction contained 8 bases not matched to a gene. The germline V gene has CDR1 MNHNS and CDR2 SASEGT. The CDR3 has 14 residues. The CDR3 nucleotides read TGTGCCATAAGGACAGGGCTTGTCACCGGGGAGCTGTTTTTT. Encoded protein: CAIRTGLVTGELFF.

This clone occurred many times. The chain has TRBV29-1 and TRBJ1-2, with D unclear. The V gene's germline CDR1 is SQVTM and CDR2 ANQGSEA. The CDR3 loop spans 15 amino acids. V was pared by 2 bases and J by 4 bases, with 17 bases between. The CDR3 DNA is TGCAGCGTTGAACCAACCCCCTCGGTCGGCTATGGCTACACCTTC. It translates to CSVEPTPSVGYGYTF.

In this sample, this clone turned up many times. The junction departs from germline at one end; a sequencing error may be responsible. The chain joins TRBV3-1 to TRBJ2-1; D gene unclear. Germline CDR1 and CDR2: LGHDT and YNNKEL (reference sequence). CDR3 length equals 13 residues. CDR3 in DNA: TGTGCCGGCAGCTGGCCGAACAGCAATGAGCAGTTCTTC. Residues: CAGSWPNSNEQFF.

The J gene is TRBJ2-1, the V gene TRBV6-2 or TRBV6-3; unclear D gene. The CDR3 consists of 14 residues. V lost 7 bases to trimming and J lost 0 bases, with 10 bases between them. Germline V lookup: CDR1 MNHEY, CDR2 SVGEGT. In DNA, the CDR3 is TGTGCCAGCAACGGACCGATCTCCTACAATGAGCAGTTCTTC. Its protein is CASNGPISYNEQFF.

This clone occurred a few times. This rearrangement joins TRBV18 to TRBJ2-7; 14 bases agree with TRBD2. CDR3 size: 15 residues. Germline V gene sequence: CDR1 KGHSH, CDR2 LQKENI. The J segment lost 5 bases and the V segment lost 7 bases, leaving 7 bases of the junction unmatched. The CDR3 DNA follows: TGTGCCAGCTTTACGGGACTAGCGGGGGTCAACGAGCAGTACTTC. Its translation: CASFTGLAGVNEQYF.

This clone was counted ten times or more. The rearrangement uses TRBV2 and TRBJ1-1, with 8 bases that match TRBD1. V dropped 6 bases and J dropped 0; count of bases not matched to a gene: 3. The CDR3 extends over 14 amino acids. Germline assignment: CDR1 SNHLY and CDR2 FYNNEI. CDR3 sequence (DNA): TGTGCCAGCAGAGTGACAGGGGTGAACACTGAAGCTTTCTTT. Protein sequence: CASRVTGVNTEAFF.

Many counts were recorded for this clone. The rearrangement uses TRBV5-8 and TRBJ2-5; D is unresolved. CDR1 and CDR2 (germline): SGHTS, YDEGEE. The CDR3 covers 15 residues. Trimming took 0 bases from V and 0 from J, leaving 9 bases between them. CDR3 residues: CASSLGQSYQETQYF. For the CDR3, the DNA is TGTGCCAGCAGCTTGGGGCAGAGCTACCAAGAGACCCAGTACTTC.

This chain uses TRBV19 with TRBJ2-1, with D uncertain. CDR3 length: 13 residues. Trimming pared 5 bases from V and 2 bases from J, leaving 7 bases between. From germline, CDR1 is LNHDA and CDR2 SQIVND (reference sequence). This chain's CDR3 is CASSLTPYNEQFF. The CDR3 DNA reads as TGTGCCAGTAGTCTGACCCCCTACAATGAGCAGTTCTTC.

This clone was observed a handful of times. An end of the junction does not agree with germline; a read error may underlie this. V usage is TRBV6-1 and J usage is TRBJ2-1; no clear D gene. CDR3 size: 14 residues. The germline V gene has CDR1 MNHNS and CDR2 SASEGT. The CDR3 here is CASSSLLSGNEHFF. For the CDR3, the DNA is TGTGCCAGCAGCTCCCTACTGTCTGGGAATGAGCATTTCTTC.